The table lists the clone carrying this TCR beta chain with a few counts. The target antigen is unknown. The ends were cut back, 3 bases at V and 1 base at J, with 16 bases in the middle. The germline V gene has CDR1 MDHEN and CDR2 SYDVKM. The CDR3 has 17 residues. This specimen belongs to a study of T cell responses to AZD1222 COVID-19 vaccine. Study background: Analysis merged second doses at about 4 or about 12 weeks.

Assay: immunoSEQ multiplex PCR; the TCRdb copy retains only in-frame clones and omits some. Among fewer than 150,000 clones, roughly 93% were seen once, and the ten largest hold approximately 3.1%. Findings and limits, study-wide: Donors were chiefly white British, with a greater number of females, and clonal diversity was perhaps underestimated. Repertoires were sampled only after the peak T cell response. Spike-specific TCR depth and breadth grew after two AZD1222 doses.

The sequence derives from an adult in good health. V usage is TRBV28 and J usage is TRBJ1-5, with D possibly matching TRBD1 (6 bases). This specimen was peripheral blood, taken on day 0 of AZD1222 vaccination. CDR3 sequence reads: CASSFISGGRSNQPQHF. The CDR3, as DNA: TGTGCCAGCAGTTTCATCTCGGGGGGCCGAAGCAATCAGCCCCAGCATTTT.